This is a list of T cell receptor beta chains from one sample in a study of blood T cell repertoires in COVID-19. Only in-frame clones appear in the TCRdb table, and some are missing; sequencing was by immunoSEQ multiplex PCR. The sample lists about 180,000 clones, around 83% occurring once. Sequencing was done on a sample of peripheral blood. Every receptor here comes from a woman in her 70s with COVID-19, enrolled during active disease. Each CDR3 is given with its conserved first and last residue. A D gene is named only where the DNA matches it firmly. The size field is filled for only some rows; it gives once, few, many or a size class.

>14|TRBJ1-6|-|-|TRBV5-8
CASSETRGNSPLHF
TGTGCCAGCAGCGAAACACGGGGTAATTCACCCCTCCACTTT
>15|TRBJ2-7|-|-|TRBV6-2/TRBV6-3
CASSYGRGYSYEQYF
TGTGCCAGCAGTTATGGCCGAGGGTATTCCTACGAGCAGTACTTC
>11|TRBJ1-1|-|-|TRBV7-9
CASRSGFEAFF
TGTGCCAGCAGATCAGGATTTGAAGCTTTCTTT
>12|TRBJ1-4|-|few|TRBV28
CASRQGNEKLFF
TGTGCCAGCAGACAGGGTAATGAAAAACTGTTTTTT
>18|TRBJ2-6|-|-|TRBV11-3
CASSLGRGSSSGANVLTF
TGTGCCAGCAGCTTGGGCAGGGGATCATCCTCTGGGGCCAACGTCCTGACTTTC
>13|TRBJ2-7|TRBD1|-|TRBV12-3/TRBV12-4
CASSRQGYYEQYF
TGTGCCAGCAGTCGACAGGGGTACTACGAGCAGTACTTC
>13|TRBJ1-2|-|-|TRBV7-8
CASSWERGGGYTF
TGTGCCAGCAGCTGGGAAAGAGGAGGTGGCTACACCTTC
>11|TRBJ1-1|TRBD1|-|TRBV7-8
CASSLSGGAFF
TGTGCCAGCAGCTTATCAGGGGGAGCTTTCTTT
>14|TRBJ1-5|-|-|TRBV30
CAWNEDSRDQPQHF
TGTGCCTGGAATGAGGACAGTAGGGATCAGCCCCAGCATTTT
>14|TRBJ2-7|-|-|TRBV6-1
CASSEVVGTHEQYF
TGTGCCAGCAGTGAAGTTGTGGGGACACACGAGCAGTACTTC
>15|TRBJ1-5|-|-|TRBV20-1
CSASSQGYSNQPQHF
TGCAGTGCTAGTAGTCAGGGTTATAGCAATCAGCCCCAGCATTTT
>15|TRBJ2-1|-|-|TRBV19
CASKGGGSLINEQFF
TGTGCCAGTAAGGGAGGGGGTTCCCTTATTAATGAGCAGTTCTTC
>14|TRBJ2-2|-|few|TRBV14
CASSQVVRSGELFF
TGTGCCAGCAGCCAAGTGGTGAGGTCCGGGGAGCTGTTTTTT
>16|TRBJ2-7|TRBD1|-|TRBV5-6
CASSLGQGASTYEQYF
TGTGCCAGCAGCTTGGGACAGGGGGCTTCCACCTACGAGCAGTACTTC
>16|TRBJ2-1|TRBD2|-|TRBV12-5
CASAPLGLAEYNEQFF
TGTGCTAGTGCCCCGTTAGGACTAGCGGAATACAATGAGCAGTTCTTC
>17|TRBJ1-1|-|-|TRBV11-2
CASSLFGLGTGNTEAFF
TGTGCCAGCAGCTTATTTGGGCTCGGAACCGGCAACACTGAAGCTTTCTTT
>15|TRBJ2-3|TRBD2|-|TRBV15
CATSRGAGVTDTQYF
TGTGCCACCAGCAGAGGGGCGGGAGTTACAGATACGCAGTATTTT
>13|TRBJ1-1|-|-|TRBV7-2
CASSLARGTEAFF
TGTGCCAGCAGCTTAGCCCGGGGCACTGAAGCTTTCTTT
>16|TRBJ2-2|-|-|TRBV5-1
CASSLDLAGGTGELFF
TGCGCCAGCAGCTTGGATTTGGCAGGGGGGACCGGGGAGCTGTTTTTT
>14|TRBJ2-3|TRBD1|few|TRBV6-4
CASRAQGALDTQYF
TGTGCCAGCAGAGCCCAGGGGGCGTTAGATACGCAGTATTTT
>14|TRBJ2-3|-|-|TRBV5-1
CASGSSGRPDTQYF
TGCGCCAGCGGGTCGAGCGGCCGCCCAGATACGCAGTATTTT
>13|TRBJ2-5|TRBD1|-|TRBV11-3
CASSTTGRETQYF
TGTGCCAGCAGCACGACAGGGCGGGAGACCCAGTACTTC
>14|TRBJ1-5|-|-|TRBV6-5
CASRTGYSNQPQHF
TGTGCCAGCAGAACAGGGTATAGCAATCAGCCCCAGCATTTT
>16|TRBJ2-4|-|once|TRBV24-1
CATSGTRVEDKNIQYF
TGTGCCACCAGTGGAACTAGAGTCGAGGACAAAAACATTCAGTACTTC
>18|TRBJ2-6|TRBD2|-|TRBV9
CASNSPRMGGTGANVLTF
TGTGCCAGCAATTCCCCCCGAATGGGGGGGACTGGGGCCAACGTCCTGACTTTC
>16|TRBJ2-6|TRBD1|-|TRBV3-1/TRBV3-2
CASSHRTGSGANVLTF
TGTGCCAGCAGCCACCGGACAGGGTCCGGGGCCAACGTCCTGACTTTC
>13|TRBJ2-1|-|-|TRBV19
CASSIDRGNEQFF
TGTGCCAGTAGTATAGACAGGGGAAATGAGCAGTTCTTC